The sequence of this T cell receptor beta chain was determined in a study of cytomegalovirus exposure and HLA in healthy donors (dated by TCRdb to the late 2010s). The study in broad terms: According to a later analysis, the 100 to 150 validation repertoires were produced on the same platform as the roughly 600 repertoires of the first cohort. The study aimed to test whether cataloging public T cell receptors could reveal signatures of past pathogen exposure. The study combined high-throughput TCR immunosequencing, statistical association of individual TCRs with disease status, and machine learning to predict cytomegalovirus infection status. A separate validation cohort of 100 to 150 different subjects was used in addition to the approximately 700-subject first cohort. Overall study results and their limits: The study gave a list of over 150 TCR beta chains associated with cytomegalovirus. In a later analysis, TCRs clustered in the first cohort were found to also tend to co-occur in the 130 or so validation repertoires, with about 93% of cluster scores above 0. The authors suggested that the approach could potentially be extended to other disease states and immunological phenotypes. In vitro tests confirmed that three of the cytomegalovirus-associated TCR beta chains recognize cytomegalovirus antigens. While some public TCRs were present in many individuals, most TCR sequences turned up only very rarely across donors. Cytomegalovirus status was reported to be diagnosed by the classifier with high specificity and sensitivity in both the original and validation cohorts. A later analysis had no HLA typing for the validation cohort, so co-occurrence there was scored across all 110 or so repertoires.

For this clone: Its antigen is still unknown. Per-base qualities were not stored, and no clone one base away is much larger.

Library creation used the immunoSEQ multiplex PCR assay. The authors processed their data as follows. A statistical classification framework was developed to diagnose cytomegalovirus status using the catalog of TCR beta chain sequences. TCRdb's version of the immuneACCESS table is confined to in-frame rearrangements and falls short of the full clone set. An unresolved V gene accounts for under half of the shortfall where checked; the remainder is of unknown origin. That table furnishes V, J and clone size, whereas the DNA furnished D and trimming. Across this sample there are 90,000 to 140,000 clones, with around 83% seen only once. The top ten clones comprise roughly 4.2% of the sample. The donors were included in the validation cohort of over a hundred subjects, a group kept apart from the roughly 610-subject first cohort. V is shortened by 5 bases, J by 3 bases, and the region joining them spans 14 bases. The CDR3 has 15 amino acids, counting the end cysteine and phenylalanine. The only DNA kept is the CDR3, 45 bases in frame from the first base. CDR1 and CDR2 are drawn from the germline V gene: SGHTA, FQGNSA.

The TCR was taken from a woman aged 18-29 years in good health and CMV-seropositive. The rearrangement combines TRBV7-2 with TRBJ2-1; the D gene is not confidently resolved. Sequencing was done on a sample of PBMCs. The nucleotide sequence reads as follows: TGTGCCAGCAGCCCCTCTTTCGGAGACTACAATGAGCAGTTCTTC. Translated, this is CASSPSFGDYNEQFF.